What follows are 7 T cell receptor beta chains derived from one specimen sequenced in a study of blood T cells in healthy people across ages. The second PCR ran about 6 to 11 cycles with a sample-barcoded 5' primer and J-beta primers. TCRdb re-called the 5' RACE reads through MiXCR, storing one row per CDR3 protein. This sample has 850,000 to 1,300,000 distinct CDR3 sequences, with around 43% found just once. Sequenced material: blood. These receptor sequences come from a woman aged 60-75 years in good health.

In its sample, this clonotype was seen a few times. The J gene is TRBJ2-5, the V gene TRBV6-5, with D uncertain. CDR3 length: 15 amino acids. Germline lookup yields CDR1 MNHEY and CDR2 SVGAGI. Trimming pared 6 bases from V and 2 bases from J, leaving 16 bases between. The CDR3 DNA reads TGTGCCAGCAGCTCGTACTTTGGGCTACAAGAGACCCAGTACTTC. Translated, it gives CASSSYFGLQETQYF.

This chain joins TRBV4-1 and TRBJ2-4; D not resolved. CDR3 size: 17 residues. CDR1 and CDR2 (germline): MGHRA, YSYEKL. With 2 bases removed from V and 7 bases from J, the gap between germline ends came to 21 bases. The CDR3 loop is CASSQNSEDGPWNIQYF. DNA of the CDR3: TGCGCCAGCAGCCAAAATTCTGAGGATGGACCCTGGAACATTCAGTACTTC.

This clonotype was observed a handful of times. The DNA for the CDR3 is TGTGCCACCAGTGATTTTTACGGGAATGGCTACACCTTC. Its translation: CATSDFYGNGYTF. The chain is built from TRBV24-1 and TRBJ1-2; D not resolved. CDR3 length equals 13 residues. Germline V gene lookup returns CDR1 KGHDR and CDR2 SFDVKD. The V end lost 1 base, the J end lost 6 bases, and 8 bases lay between the germline ends.

This clonotype was counted between two and nine times. V usage is TRBV20-1 and J usage is TRBJ1-2, with D uncertain. The V gene lost 7 bases and the J gene lost 5 bases, with 5 bases spanning the gap. CDR1 is DFQATT, CDR2 SNEGSKA, per germline (reference sequence). This CDR3 spans 9 amino acids. In nucleotides, the CDR3 is TGCAGTGGAACTTATGGCTACACCTTC. As protein: CSGTYGYTF.

The V gene is TRBV7-3, the J gene TRBJ2-1; 7 positions agree with TRBD2. Germline CDR1 and CDR2: SGHTA and FQGTGA. This CDR3 spans 17 amino acids. Trimming took 1 base from V and 8 from J; bases not matched to a gene: 14. The CDR3 loop is CASSLIGGGRASDEQFF. DNA for the CDR3: TGTGCCAGCAGCTTAATCGGGGGAGGGAGGGCCTCCGATGAGCAGTTCTTC. The variable domain in full, with the rest retrieved from reference TRBV7-3 and TRBJ2-1, is GAGVSQTPSNKVTEKGKYVELRCDPISGHTALYWYRQSLGQGPEFLIYFQGTGAADDSGLPNDRFFAVRPEGSVSTLKIQRTERGDSAVYLCASSLIGGGRASDEQFFGPGTRLTVL.

Only a few counts were recorded for this clonotype. The chain links TRBV12-3 or TRBV12-4 to TRBJ2-7, with TRBD2 identical over 9 bases. The CDR3 is made up of 16 amino acids. Losses at the gene ends were 0 bases for V and 2 bases for J; bases not matched to a gene: 5. The CDR3 coding sequence is TGTGCCAGCAGTTTAGCGGGCCTAGCGGGGACCTACGAGCAGTACTTC. Translation gives CASSLAGLAGTYEQYF.

This rearrangement joins TRBV15 to TRBJ2-5; a weak D match, TRBD2 (5 bases). The DNA end is more similar to TRBJ2-7, so the J call may be wrong. Germline V lookup: CDR1 LNHNV, CDR2 YYDKDF (reference sequence). The CDR3 runs 14 residues. CDR3 sequence (DNA): TGTGCCACCAGCAGAGATTTCGGGATTGGCGAGCAGTACTTC. This sequence encodes CATSRDFGIGEQYF.